Listed below are T cell receptor beta chains from one sample, sequenced in a study of T cell responses to AZD1222 COVID-19 vaccine. Here immunoSEQ multiplex PCR was the method, and the copy in TCRdb shows in-frame clones only, minus some. The sample shows roughly 160,000 clones, around 92% of them seen only once. Material: peripheral blood, obtained 28 days after the second AZD1222 dose. All receptors derive from an adult who received the AZD1222 COVID-19 vaccine. CDR3s include the opening cysteine and the closing phenylalanine or tryptophan. Not every row has a clone size; where given, it reads once, few, many or a size class.

v_call: TRBV9
clone_size: .
cdr3_aa: CASSAGGQAFYGYTF

v_call: TRBV28
clone_size: .
cdr3_aa: CASSLLWNQPQHF

v_call: TRBV28
clone_size: .
cdr3_aa: CASSPTPSPGEKLFF

v_call: TRBV20-1
clone_size: few
cdr3_aa: CSASGTDNEKLFF

v_call: TRBV12-5
clone_size: .
cdr3_aa: CASKAYNSPLHF

v_call: TRBV19
clone_size: .
cdr3_aa: CASSSRGLHTGELFF

v_call: TRBV18
clone_size: .
cdr3_aa: CASSPLTGMNTGELFF

v_call: TRBV19
clone_size: .
cdr3_aa: CASSHPASGNTIYF

v_call: TRBV24-1
clone_size: .
cdr3_aa: CATSDSSGSGSYNEQFF

v_call: TRBV18
clone_size: .
cdr3_aa: CASSPGQGRWGTEAFF

v_call: TRBV30
clone_size: .
cdr3_aa: CAWSVDSSSAYGYTF

v_call: TRBV19
clone_size: .
cdr3_aa: CASSISDSGNTIYF